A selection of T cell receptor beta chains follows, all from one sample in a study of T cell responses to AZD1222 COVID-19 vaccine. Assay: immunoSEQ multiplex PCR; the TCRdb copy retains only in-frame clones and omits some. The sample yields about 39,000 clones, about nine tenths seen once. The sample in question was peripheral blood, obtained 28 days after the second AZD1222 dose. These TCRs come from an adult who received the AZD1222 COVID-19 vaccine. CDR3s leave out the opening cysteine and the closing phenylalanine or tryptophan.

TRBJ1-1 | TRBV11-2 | ASSGQGNTEAF
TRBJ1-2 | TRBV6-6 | ASSRNPGQILKGYGYT
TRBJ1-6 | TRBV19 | ASSIGRGEAGSPLH
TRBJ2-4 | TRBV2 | ASSRTVAKNIQY
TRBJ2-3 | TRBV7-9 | ASSLVEDRKDTDTQY
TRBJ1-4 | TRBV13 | ASSLSGRGNEKLF
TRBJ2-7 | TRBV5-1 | ASSLDGGASYEQY
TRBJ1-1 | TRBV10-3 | AIRTATGSNTEAF
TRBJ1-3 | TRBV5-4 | ASTEWGIPGNTIY
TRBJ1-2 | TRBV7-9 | ASSLVPANLGYT
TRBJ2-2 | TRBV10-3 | AISESGRANTGELF
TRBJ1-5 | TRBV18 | ASSPGRDNQPQH
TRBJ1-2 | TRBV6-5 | ASSYGAGGWGYT
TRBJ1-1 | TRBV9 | ASSVALDTEAF
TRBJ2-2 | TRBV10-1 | ASSAGGAAIGELF
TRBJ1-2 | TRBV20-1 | SARQGQGYT
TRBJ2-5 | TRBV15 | ATSRGGTSGVQETQY
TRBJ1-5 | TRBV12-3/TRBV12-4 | ASSPTGYQPQH
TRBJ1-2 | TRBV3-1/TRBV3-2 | ASSQVGWRRPPCYGYT
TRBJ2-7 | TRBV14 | ASSQIRDRHYEQY
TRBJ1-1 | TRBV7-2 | ASSFRGGTEAF
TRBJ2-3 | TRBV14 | ASSHRRLALPGTDTQY
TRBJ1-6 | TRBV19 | ASRTGSSYNSPLH
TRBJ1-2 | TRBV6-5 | ASSRGTANYGYT
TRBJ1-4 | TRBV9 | ASSVGGGDNEKLF
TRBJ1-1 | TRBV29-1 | SVAKAPGSGEAF
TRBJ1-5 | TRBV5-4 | ASSLAADPNQPQH
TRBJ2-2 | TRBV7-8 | ASSFGRIDTGELF
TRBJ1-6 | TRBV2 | ASSPPTAQNSPLH
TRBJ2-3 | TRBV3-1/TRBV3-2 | ASSQYRQGADTQY
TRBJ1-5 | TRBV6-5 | ASSLGTGNQPQH
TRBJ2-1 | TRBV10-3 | AIKPSGNNEQF
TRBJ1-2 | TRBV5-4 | ASSLVGGPGYT
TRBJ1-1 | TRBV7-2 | ASSLHRGATEAF
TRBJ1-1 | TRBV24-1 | ATSDPYGAAF
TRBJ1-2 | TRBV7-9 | ASRPGVWGSSGYT
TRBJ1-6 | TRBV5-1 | ASSLTHFGDSPLH
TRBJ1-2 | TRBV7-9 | ASSVRTGFMYGYT
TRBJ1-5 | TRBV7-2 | ASSYQNQPQH
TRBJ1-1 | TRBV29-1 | SANRMNTEAF
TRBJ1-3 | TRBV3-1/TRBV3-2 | ASSQFWGGREKNTIY
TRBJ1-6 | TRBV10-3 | AISESVQVASPLH
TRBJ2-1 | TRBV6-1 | ASSEAGTSYNEQF
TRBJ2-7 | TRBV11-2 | ASSRTGVEQY
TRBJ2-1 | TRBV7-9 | ASSPGRREQF
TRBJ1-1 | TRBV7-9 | ASSFTTGVNTEAF
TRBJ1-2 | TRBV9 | ASSVASGASYGYT
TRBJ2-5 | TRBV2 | ASSRTGFGETQY
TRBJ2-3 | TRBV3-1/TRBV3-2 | ASSQFRDFSTDTQY
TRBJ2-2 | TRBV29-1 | SVEEGGQTNTGELF
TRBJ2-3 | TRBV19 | ASSIGASTDTQY
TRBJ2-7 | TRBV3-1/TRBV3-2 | ASSRQGASYEQY